This T cell receptor beta chain appears in the sequencing data of a study of shared clonotypes between healthy human individuals. Study findings and constraints: Among the subsets, naive ones generally showed larger estimated richness than memory ones.

Points on this clone: What it recognizes is unknown.

Germline V gene data show CDR1 as MNHNS and CDR2 as SASEGT. CDR3 length: 15 residues. V was clipped by 10 bases and J by 1 base, with 16 bases between them. Clones were sequenced by immunoSEQ multiplex PCR, and TCRdb holds only the in-frame ones, with some missing. The sample lists over a million clones; 96% were seen once. The chain has TRBV6-1 and TRBJ2-2, with D tentatively TRBD1 (6 bases). The sequence came from a man between 25 and 39 years old in good health. What was sequenced was naive CD4+ T cells sorted from blood. As for subset: CD45RA+ positively selected. CDR3 nucleotides: TGTGCCAACTATACCGGGACAAAGAACACCGGGGAGCTGTTTTTT. As protein: CANYTGTKNTGELFF.